This T cell receptor (beta chain) was obtained from a study of T-cell memory formation after mild COVID-19. On the study more broadly: Largely, the TCR clusters proved donor specific.

TCRdb re-called the 5' RACE reads with MiXCR, one entry per CDR3 protein. The sample has about 560,000 distinct CDR3 sequences, less than 25% seen once. Trimming took 5 bases from V and 6 from J; bases not matched to a gene: 8. This CDR3 has 15 residues. In germline, CDR1 is MNHNS, CDR2 SASEGT. The clonotype originates from an adult woman who had mild COVID-19 (a few samples of this study predate the infection). Cell type and time point are not known. Specimen: PBMCs or a T cell subset sorted from them (not recorded which). The chain has TRBV6-1 and TRBJ2-3; 10 bases align to TRBD1. The CDR3 loop reads CASSPGQGRSDTQYF. DNA of the CDR3: TGTGCCAGCAGTCCGGGACAGGGGAGGTCGGATACGCAGTATTTT.